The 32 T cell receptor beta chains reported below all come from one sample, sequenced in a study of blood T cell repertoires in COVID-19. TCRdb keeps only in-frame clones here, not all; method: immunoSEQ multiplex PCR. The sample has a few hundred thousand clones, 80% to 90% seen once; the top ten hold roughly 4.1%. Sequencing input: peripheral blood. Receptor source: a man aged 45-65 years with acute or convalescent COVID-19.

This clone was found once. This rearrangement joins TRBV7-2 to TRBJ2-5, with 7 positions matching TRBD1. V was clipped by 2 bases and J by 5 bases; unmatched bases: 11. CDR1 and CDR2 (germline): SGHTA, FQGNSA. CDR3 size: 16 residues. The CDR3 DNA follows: TGTGCCAGCAGCTTAAAATTTAGGGGGCGACGGGAGACCCAGTACTTC. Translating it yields CASSLKFRGRRETQYF.

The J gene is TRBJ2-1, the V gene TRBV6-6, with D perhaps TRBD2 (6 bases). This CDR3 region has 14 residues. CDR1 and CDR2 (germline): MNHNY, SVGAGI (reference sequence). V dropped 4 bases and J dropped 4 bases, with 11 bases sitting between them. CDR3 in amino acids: CASSLASAYNEQFF. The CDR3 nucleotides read TGTGCCAGCAGTTTGGCTAGCGCATACAATGAGCAGTTCTTC.

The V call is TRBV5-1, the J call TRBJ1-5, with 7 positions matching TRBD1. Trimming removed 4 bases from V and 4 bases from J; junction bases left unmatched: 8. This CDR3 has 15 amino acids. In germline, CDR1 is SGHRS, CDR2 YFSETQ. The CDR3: CASSHGDSPNQPQHF. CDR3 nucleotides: TGCGCCAGCAGCCACGGGGACAGTCCGAATCAGCCCCAGCATTTT.

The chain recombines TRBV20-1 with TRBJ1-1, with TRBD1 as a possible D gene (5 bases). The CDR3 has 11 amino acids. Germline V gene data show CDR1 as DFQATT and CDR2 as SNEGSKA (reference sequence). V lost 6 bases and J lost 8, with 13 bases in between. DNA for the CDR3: TGCAGTGCCGCAACGGCAGGGGAAGCTTTCTTT. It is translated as CSAATAGEAFF.

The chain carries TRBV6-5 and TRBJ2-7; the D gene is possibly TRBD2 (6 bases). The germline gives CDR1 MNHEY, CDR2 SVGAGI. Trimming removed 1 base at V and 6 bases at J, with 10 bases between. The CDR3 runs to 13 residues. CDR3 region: CASSYLEGGEQYF. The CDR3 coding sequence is TGTGCCAGCAGTTACTTGGAGGGCGGCGAGCAGTACTTC.

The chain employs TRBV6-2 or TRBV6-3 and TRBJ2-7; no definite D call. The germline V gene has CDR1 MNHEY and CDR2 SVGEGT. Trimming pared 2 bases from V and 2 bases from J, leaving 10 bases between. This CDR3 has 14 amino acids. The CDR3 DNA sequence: TGTGCCAGCAGTTACAACGTCAGGACCTACGAGCAGTACTTC. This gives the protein CASSYNVRTYEQYF.

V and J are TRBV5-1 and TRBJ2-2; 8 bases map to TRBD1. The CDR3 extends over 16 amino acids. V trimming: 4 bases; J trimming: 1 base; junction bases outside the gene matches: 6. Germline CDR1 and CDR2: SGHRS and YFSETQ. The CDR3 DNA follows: TGCGCCAGCAGCGGAGGGGGGACAGGGAACACCGGGGAGCTGTTTTTT. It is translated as CASSGGGTGNTGELFF.

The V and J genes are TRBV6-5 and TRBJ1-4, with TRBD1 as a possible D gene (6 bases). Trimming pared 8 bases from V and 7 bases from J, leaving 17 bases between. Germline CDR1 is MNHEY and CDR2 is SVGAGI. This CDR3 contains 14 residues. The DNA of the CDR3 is TGTGCCAGCTGGGCAGGGCCAGGGGCTGAAAAACTGTTTTTT. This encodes CASWAGPGAEKLFF.

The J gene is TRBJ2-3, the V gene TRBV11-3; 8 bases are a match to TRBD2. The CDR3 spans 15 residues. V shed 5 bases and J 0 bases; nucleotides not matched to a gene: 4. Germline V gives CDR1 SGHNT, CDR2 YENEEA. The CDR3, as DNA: TGTGCCAGCAGCCCAGCGGGGGACAGCACAGATACGCAGTATTTT. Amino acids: CASSPAGDSTDTQYF.

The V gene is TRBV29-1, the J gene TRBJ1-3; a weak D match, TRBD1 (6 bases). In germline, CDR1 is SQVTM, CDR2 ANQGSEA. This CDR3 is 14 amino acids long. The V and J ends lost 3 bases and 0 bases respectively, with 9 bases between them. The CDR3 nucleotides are TGCAGCGTTGACCTAGGGGGCTCTGGAAACACCATATATTTT. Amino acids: CSVDLGGSGNTIYF.

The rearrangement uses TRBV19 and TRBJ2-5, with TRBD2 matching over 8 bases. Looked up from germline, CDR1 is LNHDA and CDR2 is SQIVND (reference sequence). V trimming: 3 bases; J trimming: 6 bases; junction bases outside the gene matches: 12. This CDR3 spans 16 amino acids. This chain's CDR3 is CASSISSRGAGKTQYF. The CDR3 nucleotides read TGTGCCAGTAGTATCTCCTCGCGGGGGGCGGGAAAGACCCAGTACTTC.

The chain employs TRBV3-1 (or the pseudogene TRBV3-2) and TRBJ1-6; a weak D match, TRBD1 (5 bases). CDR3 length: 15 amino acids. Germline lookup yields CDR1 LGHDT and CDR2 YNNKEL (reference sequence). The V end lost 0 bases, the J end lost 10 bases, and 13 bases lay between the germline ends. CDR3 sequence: CASSQDGAGKSPLHF. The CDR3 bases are TGTGCCAGCAGCCAAGATGGGGCTGGTAAATCACCCCTCCACTTT.

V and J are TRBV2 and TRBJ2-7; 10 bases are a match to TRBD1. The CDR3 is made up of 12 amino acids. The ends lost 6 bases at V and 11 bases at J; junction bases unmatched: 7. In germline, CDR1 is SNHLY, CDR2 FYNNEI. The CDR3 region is CASSRDRGNKYF. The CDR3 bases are TGTGCCAGCAGCCGGGACAGGGGCAACAAGTACTTC.

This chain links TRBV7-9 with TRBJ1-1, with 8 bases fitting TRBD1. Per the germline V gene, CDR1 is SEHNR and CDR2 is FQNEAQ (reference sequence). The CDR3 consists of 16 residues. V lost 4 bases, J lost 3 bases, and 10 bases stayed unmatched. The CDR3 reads CASSSGQGVSDTEAFF. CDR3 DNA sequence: TGTGCCAGCAGCTCCGGACAGGGTGTATCTGACACTGAAGCTTTCTTT.

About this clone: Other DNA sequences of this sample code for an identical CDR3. CDR3 sequence reads: CASSYSTGGASYEQYF. The CDR3 nucleotides read TGTGCCAGCAGTTACTCGACAGGTGGGGCCTCCTACGAGCAGTACTTC. The chain has TRBV6-5 and TRBJ2-7, with D maybe TRBD1 (6 bases). Germline CDR1 reads MNHEY; CDR2 reads SVGAGI. This CDR3 has 16 amino acids. Trimming took 0 bases from V and 0 from J, leaving 12 bases between them.

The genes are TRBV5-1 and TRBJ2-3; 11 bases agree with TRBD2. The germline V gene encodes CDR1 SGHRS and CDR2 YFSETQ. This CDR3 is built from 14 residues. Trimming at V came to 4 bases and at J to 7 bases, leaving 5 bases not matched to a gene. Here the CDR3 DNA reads TGCGCCAGCAGCCGAGGGACTAGCGGAAATACGCAGTATTTT. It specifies CASSRGTSGNTQYF.

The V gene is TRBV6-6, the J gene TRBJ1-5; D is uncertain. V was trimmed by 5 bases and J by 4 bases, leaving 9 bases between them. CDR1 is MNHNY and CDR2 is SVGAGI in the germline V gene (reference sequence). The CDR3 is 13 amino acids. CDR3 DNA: TGTGCCAGCAGTACCATGGAGAATCAGCCCCAGCATTTT. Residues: CASSTMENQPQHF.

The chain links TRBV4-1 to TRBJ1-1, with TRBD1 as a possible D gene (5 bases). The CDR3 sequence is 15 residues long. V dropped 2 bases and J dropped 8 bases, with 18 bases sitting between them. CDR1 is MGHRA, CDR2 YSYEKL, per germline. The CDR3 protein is CASSQPFTGGYEAFF. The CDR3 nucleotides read TGCGCCAGCAGCCAACCTTTCACCGGGGGTTACGAAGCTTTCTTT.

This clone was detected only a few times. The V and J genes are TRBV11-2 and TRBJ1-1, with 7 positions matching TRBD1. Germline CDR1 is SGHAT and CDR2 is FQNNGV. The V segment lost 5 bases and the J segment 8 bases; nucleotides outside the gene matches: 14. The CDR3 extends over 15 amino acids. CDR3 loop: CASSTPPRGIGEAFF. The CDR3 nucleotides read TGTGCCAGCAGCACCCCGCCCAGGGGGATAGGGGAAGCTTTCTTT.

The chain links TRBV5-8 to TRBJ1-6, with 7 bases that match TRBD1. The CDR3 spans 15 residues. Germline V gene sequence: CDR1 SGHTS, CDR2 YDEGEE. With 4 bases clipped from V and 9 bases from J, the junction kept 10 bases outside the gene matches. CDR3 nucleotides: TGTGCCAGCAGCCCCGGGACAGTTAGGAGTTCACCCCTCCACTTT. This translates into CASSPGTVRSSPLHF.

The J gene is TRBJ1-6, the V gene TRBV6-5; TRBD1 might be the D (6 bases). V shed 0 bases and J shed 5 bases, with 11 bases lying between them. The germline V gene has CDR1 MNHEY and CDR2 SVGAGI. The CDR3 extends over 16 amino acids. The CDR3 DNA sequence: TGTGCCAGCAGTTACTCCTACAGGGCCGATAATTCACCCCTCCACTTT. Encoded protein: CASSYSYRADNSPLHF.

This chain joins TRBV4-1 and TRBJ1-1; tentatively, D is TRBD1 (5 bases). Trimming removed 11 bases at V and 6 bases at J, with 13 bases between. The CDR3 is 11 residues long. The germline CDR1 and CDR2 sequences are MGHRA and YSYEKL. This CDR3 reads CAAGGIAEAFF. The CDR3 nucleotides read TGCGCCGCGGGGGGGATCGCTGAAGCTTTCTTT.

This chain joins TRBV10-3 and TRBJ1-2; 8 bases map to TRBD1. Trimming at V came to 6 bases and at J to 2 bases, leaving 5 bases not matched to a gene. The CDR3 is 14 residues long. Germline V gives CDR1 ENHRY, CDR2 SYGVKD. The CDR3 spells CAISGQGTNYGYTF. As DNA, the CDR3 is TGTGCCATCAGCGGACAGGGAACAAACTATGGCTACACCTTC.

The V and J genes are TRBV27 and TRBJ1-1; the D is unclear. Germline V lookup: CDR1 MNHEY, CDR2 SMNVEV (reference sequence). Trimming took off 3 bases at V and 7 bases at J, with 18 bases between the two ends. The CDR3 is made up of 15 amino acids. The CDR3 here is CASSFRGSQFYEAFF. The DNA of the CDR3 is TGTGCCAGCAGTTTCAGAGGCAGCCAGTTCTATGAAGCTTTCTTT.

The CDR3 is CASMEGLAVTYNEQFF. CDR3 nucleotide sequence: TGTGCCAGCATGGAAGGACTAGCGGTTACCTACAATGAGCAGTTCTTC. The rearrangement uses TRBV2 and TRBJ2-1; 10 bases align to TRBD2. The CDR3 length is 16 residues. J lost 2 bases, V lost 7 bases, and 8 bases had no gene match. Germline CDR1 SNHLY, CDR2 FYNNEI.

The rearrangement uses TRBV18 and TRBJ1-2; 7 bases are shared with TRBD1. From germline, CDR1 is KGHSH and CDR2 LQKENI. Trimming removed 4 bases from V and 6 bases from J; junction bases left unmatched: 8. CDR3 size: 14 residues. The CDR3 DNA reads TGTGCCAGCTCACGACGACAGGGAGGAGATGGCTACACCTTC. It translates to CASSRRQGGDGYTF.

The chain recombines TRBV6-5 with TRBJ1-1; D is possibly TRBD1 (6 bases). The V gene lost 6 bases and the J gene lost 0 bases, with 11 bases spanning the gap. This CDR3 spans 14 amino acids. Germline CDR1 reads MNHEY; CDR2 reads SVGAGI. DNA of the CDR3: TGTGCCAGCAGGAAAACAGGGATGAACACTGAAGCTTTCTTT. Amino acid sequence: CASRKTGMNTEAFF.

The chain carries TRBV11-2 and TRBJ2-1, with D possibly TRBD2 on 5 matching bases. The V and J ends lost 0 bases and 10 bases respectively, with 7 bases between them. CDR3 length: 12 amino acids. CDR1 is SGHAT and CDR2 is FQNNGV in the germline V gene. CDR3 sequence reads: CASSLDRGEQFF. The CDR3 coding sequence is TGTGCCAGCAGCTTAGATCGAGGGGAGCAGTTCTTC.

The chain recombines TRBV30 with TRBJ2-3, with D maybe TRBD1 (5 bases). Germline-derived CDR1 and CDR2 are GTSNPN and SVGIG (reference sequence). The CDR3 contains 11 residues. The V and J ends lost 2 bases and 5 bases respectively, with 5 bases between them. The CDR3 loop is CAWSRGDTQYF. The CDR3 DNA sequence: TGTGCCTGGAGTAGGGGAGATACGCAGTATTTT.

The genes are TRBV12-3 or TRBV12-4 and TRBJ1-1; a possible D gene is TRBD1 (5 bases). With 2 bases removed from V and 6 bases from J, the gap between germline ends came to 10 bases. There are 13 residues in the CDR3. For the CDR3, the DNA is TGTGCCAGCAGTTTAAGGGGAGGGCCTGAAGCTTTCTTT. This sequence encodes CASSLRGGPEAFF.

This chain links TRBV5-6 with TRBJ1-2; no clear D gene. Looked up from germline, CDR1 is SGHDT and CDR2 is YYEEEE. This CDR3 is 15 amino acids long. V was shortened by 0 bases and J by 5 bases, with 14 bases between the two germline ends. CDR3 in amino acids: CASSLVVWSQYGYTF. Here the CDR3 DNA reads TGTGCCAGCAGCTTGGTTGTTTGGTCACAATATGGCTACACCTTC.

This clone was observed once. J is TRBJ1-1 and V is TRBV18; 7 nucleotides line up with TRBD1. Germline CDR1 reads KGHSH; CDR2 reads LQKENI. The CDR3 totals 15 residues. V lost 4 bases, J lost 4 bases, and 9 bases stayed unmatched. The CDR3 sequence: CASSRSDRASTEAFF. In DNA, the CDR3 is TGTGCCAGCTCACGCTCCGACAGGGCGTCCACTGAAGCTTTCTTT.